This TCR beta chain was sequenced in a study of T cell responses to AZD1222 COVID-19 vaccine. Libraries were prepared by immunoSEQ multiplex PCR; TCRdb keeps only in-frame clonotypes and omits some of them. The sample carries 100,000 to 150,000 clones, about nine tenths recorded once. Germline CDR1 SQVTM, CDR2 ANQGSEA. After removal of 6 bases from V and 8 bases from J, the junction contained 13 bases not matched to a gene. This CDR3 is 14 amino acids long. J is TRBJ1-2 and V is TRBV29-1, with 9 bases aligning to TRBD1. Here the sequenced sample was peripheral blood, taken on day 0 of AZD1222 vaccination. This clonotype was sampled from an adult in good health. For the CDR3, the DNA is TGCAGCGTACATGAGGGGGGACAGGGAGGAGGCTACACCTTC. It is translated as CSVHEGGQGGGYTF.